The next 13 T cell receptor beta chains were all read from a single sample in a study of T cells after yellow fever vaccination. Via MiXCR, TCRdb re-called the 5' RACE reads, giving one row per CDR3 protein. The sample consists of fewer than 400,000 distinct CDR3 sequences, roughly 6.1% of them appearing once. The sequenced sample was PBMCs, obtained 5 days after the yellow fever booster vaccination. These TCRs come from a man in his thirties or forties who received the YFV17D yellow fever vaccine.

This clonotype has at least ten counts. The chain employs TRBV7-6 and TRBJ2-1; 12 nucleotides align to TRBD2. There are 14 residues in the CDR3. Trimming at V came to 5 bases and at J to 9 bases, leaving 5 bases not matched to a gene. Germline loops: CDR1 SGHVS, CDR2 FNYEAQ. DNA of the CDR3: TGTGCCAGCAGCGCGACTAGCGGGAGTCGTGAGCAGTTCTTC. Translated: CASSATSGSREQFF.

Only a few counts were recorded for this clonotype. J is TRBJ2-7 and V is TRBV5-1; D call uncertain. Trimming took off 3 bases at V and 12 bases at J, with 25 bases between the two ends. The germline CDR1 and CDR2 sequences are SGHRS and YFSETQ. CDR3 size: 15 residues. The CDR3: CASSSTRTDERPRYF. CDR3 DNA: TGCGCCAGCAGCTCTACCCGGACGGATGAACGACCCCGGTACTTC.

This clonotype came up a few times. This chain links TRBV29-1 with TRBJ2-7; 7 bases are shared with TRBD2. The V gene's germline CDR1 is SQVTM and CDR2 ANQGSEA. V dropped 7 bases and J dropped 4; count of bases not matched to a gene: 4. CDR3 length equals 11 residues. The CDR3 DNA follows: TGCAGCGCCGACGGGGGGTACGAGCAGTACTTC. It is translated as CSADGGYEQYF.

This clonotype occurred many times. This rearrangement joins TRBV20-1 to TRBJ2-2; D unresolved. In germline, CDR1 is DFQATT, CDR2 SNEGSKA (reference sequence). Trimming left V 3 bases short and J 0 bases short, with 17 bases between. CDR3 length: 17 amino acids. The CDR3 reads CSASPTPTVANTGELFF. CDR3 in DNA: TGCAGTGCTAGCCCCACCCCCACCGTAGCGAACACCGGGGAGCTGTTTTTT.

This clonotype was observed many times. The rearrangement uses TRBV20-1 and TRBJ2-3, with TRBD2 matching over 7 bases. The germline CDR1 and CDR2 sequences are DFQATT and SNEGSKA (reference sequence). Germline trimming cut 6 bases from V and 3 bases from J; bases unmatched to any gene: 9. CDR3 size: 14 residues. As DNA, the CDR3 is TGCAGTGCCAACCGGGACTATGCTACAGATACGCAGTATTTT. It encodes CSANRDYATDTQYF.

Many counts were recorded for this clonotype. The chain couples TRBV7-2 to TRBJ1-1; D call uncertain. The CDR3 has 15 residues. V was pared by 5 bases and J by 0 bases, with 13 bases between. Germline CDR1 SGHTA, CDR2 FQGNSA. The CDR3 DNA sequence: TGTGCCAGCAGCCCGGGGTTAGGGATGAACACTGAAGCTTTCTTT. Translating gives CASSPGLGMNTEAFF. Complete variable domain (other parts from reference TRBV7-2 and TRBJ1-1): GAGVSQSPSNKVTEKGKDVELRCDPISGHTALYWYRQSLGQGLEFLIYFQGNSAPDKSGLPSDRFSAERTGGSVSTLTIQRTQQEDSAVYLCASSPGLGMNTEAFFGQGTRLTVV.

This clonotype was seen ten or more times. The CDR3 loop is CASSHGGQEITDTQYF. CDR3 nucleotide sequence: TGCGCCAGCAGCCACGGGGGACAGGAGATCACAGATACGCAGTATTTT. The rearrangement links TRBV4-3 to TRBJ2-3, with TRBD1 matching over 8 bases. Germline V gene sequence: CDR1 LGHNA, CDR2 YSLEER. This CDR3 is 16 amino acids long. Trimming removed 3 bases from V and 2 bases from J; junction bases left unmatched: 7.

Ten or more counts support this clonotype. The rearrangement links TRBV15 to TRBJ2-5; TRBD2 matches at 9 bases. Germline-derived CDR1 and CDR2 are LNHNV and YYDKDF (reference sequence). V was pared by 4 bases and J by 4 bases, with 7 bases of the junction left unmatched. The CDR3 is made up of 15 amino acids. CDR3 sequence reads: CATSTVAGVLETQYF. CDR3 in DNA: TGTGCCACCAGCACTGTAGCGGGAGTGTTAGAGACCCAGTACTTC.

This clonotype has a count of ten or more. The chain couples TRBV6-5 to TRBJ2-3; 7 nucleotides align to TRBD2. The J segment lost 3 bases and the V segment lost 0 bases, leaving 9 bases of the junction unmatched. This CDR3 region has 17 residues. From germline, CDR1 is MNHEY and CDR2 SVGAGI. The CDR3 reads CASSYSGALGRTDTQYF. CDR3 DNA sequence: TGTGCCAGCAGTTACTCTGGGGCACTCGGGAGGACAGATACGCAGTATTTT.

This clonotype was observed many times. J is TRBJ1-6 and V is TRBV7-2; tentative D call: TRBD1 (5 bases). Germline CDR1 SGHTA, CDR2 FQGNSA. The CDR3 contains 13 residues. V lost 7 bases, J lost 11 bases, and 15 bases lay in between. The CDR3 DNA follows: TGTGCCAGCACTCCCATTGGGGGGGCACCCCTCCACTTT. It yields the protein CASTPIGGAPLHF.

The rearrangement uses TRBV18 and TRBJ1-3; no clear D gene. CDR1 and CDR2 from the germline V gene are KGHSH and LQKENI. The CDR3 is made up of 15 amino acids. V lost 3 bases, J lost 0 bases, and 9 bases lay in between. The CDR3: CASSPRSSSGNTIYF. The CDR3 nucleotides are TGTGCCAGCTCACCTCGGTCCAGCTCTGGAAACACCATATATTTT.

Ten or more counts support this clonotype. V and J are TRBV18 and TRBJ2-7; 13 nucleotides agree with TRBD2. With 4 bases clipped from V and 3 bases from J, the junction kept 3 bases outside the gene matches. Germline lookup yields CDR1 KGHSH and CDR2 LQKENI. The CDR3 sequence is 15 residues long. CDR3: CASSLGLAGDYEQYF. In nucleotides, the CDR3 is TGTGCCAGCTCACTTGGACTAGCGGGAGACTACGAGCAGTACTTC.

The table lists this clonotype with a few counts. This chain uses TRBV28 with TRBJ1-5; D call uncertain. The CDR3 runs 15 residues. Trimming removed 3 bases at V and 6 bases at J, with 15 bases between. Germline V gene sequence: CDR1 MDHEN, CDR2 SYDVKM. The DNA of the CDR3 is TGTGCCAGCAGTTTCGTTGAAGGAGGGTTTCAGCCCCAGCATTTT. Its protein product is CASSFVEGGFQPQHF.